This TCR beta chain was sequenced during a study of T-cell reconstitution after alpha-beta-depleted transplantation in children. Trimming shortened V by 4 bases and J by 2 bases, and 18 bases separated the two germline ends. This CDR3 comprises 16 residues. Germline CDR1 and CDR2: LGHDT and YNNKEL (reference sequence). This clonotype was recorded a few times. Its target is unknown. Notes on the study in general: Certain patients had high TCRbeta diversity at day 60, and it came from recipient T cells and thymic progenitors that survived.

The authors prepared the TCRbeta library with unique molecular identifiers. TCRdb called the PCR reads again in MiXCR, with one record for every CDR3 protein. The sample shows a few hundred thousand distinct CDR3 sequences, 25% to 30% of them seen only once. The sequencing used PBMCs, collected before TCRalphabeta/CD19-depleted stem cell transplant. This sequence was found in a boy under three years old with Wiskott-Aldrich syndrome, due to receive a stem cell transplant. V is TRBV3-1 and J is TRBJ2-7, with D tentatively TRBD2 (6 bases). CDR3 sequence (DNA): TGTGCCAGCAGCCCAATAGATGCGGGGATACCCTACGAGCAGTACTTC. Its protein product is CASSPIDAGIPYEQYF.